The next 7 T cell receptor beta chains were all read from a single sample in a study of blood T cell repertoires in COVID-19. Using immunoSEQ multiplex PCR, the repertoire was profiled, and TCRdb retains in-frame clones only, with some absent. The data contain under 300,000 clones, 80% to 90% of them singletons. Source material: peripheral blood. These receptors were obtained from a woman aged 65 to 85 with acute or convalescent COVID-19.

The V call is TRBV6-5, the J call TRBJ1-2; 9 bases match TRBD1. Germline lookup yields CDR1 MNHEY and CDR2 SVGAGI. This CDR3 has 14 residues. The junction had 13 bases not matched to a gene; V was cut back by 10 bases and J by 7 bases. The CDR3 spells CAISIDTGGGGYTF. The DNA of the CDR3 is TGTGCCATCTCCATAGATACAGGGGGCGGTGGCTACACCTTC.

This chain connects TRBV7-2 to TRBJ2-3, with TRBD2 identical over 11 bases. The V and J ends lost 5 bases and 2 bases, in that order; junction bases with no gene match: 6. The CDR3 covers 16 residues. Germline V gives CDR1 SGHTA, CDR2 FQGNSA. DNA for the CDR3: TGTGCCAGCAGCGGGGGGACTAGCGGCCCCACAGATACGCAGTATTTT. This gives the protein CASSGGTSGPTDTQYF.

This chain links TRBV6-4 with TRBJ1-2; D unclear. The CDR3 sequence is 14 residues long. Germline V gene lookup returns CDR1 MRHNA and CDR2 SNTAGT. V was trimmed by 5 bases and J by 2 bases, leaving 12 bases between them. For the CDR3, the DNA is TGTGCCAGCAGTCCCTCCGGGGTAAACTATGGCTACACCTTC. Translating it yields CASSPSGVNYGYTF.

The chain is built from TRBV9 and TRBJ2-2; tentative D call: TRBD1 (5 bases). CDR1 and CDR2 from the germline V gene are SGDLS and YYNGEE. V was trimmed by 2 bases and J by 2 bases, leaving 10 bases between them. The CDR3 has 15 residues. This CDR3 reads CASSVRQTNTGELFF. In DNA form, the CDR3 reads TGTGCCAGCAGCGTCAGACAGACTAACACCGGGGAGCTGTTTTTT.

The CDR3 sequence: CASSRQVETQYF. In DNA form, the CDR3 reads TGTGCCAGCAGCAGACAGGTGGAGACCCAGTACTTC. This chain joins TRBV13 and TRBJ2-5; D possibly corresponds to TRBD1 (6 bases). The CDR3 has 12 amino acids. Germline CDR1 is PRHDT and CDR2 is FYEKMQ (reference sequence). V was clipped by 5 bases and J by 5 bases, with 9 bases between them. The full variable domain, completed using reference TRBV13 and TRBJ2-5, is AAGVIQSPRHLIKEKRETATLKCYPIPRHDTVYWYQQGPGQDPQFLISFYEKMQSDKGSIPDRFSAQQFSDYHSELNMSSLELGDSALYFCASSRQVETQYFGPGTRLLVL.

The chain combines TRBV19 with TRBJ2-7; 8 nucleotides match TRBD1. The CDR3 has 13 residues. From germline, CDR1 is LNHDA and CDR2 SQIVND (reference sequence). V lost 6 bases, J lost 5 bases, and 6 bases stayed unmatched. The CDR3 DNA reads TGTGCCAGTAGGGCGGACAGGGAAAACGAGCAGTACTTC. Its translation is CASRADRENEQYF.

The V call is TRBV15, the J call TRBJ2-3; 10 bases match TRBD2. The length of the CDR3 is 16 residues. After removal of 3 bases from V and 0 bases from J, the junction contained 3 bases not matched to a gene. Germline loops: CDR1 LNHNV, CDR2 YYDKDF (reference sequence). CDR3 loop: CATSRKRGGSTDTQYF. For the CDR3, the DNA is TGTGCCACCAGCAGGAAGCGGGGGGGAAGCACAGATACGCAGTATTTT.